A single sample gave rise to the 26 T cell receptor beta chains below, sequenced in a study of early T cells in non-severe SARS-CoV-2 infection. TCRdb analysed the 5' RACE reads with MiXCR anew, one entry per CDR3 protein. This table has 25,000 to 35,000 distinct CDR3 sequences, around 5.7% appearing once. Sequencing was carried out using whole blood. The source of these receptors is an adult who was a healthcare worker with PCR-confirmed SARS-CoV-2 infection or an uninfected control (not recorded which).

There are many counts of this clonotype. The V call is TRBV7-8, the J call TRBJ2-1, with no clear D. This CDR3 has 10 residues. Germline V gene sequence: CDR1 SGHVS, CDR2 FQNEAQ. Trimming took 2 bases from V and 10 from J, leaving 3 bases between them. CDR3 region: CASSLKEQFF. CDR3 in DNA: TGTGCCAGCAGCTTAAAAGAGCAGTTCTTC.

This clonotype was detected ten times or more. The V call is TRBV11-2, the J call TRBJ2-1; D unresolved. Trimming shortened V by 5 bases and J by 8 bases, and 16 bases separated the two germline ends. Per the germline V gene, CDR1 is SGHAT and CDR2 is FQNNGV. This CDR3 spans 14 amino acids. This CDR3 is CASSLPVSFDEQFF. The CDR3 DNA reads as TGTGCCAGCAGCCTCCCCGTGAGCTTTGATGAGCAGTTCTTC.

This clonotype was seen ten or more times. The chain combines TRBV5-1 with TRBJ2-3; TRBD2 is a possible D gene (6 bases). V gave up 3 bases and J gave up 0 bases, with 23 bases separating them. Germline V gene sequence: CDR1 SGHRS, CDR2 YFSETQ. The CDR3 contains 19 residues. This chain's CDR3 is CASSSRSGGAGMSTDTQYF. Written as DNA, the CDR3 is TGCGCCAGCAGCTCCAGGTCAGGTGGAGCGGGCATGAGCACAGATACGCAGTATTTT.

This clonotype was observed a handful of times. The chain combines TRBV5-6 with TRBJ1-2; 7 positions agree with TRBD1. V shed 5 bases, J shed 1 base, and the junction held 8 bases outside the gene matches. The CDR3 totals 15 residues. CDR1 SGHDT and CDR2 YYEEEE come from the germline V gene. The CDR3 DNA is TGTGCCAGCAGGGATCTGTACAGGGGTAACTATGGCTACACCTTC. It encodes CASRDLYRGNYGYTF.

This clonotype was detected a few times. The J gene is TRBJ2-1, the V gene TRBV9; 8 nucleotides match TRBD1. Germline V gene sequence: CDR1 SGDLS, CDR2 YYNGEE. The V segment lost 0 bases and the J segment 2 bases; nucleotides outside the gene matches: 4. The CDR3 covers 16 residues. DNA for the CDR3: TGTGCCAGCAGCGTAGGCGGGACAGGTGCCTACAATGAGCAGTTCTTC. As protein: CASSVGGTGAYNEQFF.

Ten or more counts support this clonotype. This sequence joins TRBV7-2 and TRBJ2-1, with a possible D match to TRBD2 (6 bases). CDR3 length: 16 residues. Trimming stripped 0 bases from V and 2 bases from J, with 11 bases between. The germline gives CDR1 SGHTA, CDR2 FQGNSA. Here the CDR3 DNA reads TGTGCCAGCAGCTTAGCCTTTGGGGGGACCTACAATGAGCAGTTCTTC. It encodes CASSLAFGGTYNEQFF. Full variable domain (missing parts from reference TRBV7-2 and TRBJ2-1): GAGVSQSPSNKVTEKGKDVELRCDPISGHTALYWYRQSLGQGLEFLIYFQGNSAPDKSGLPSDRFSAERTGGSVSTLTIQRTQQEDSAVYLCASSLAFGGTYNEQFFGPGTRLTVL.

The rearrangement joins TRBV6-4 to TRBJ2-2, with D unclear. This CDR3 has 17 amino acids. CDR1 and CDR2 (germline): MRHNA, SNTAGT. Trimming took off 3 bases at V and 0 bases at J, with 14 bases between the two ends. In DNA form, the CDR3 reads TGTGCCAGCAGTGAGTTAGCACATTACGCGAACACCGGGGAGCTGTTTTTT. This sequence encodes CASSELAHYANTGELFF.

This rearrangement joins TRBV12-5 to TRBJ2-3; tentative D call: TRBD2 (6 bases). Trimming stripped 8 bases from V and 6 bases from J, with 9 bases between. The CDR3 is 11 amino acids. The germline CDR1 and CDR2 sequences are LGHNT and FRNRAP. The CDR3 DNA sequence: TGTGCTAGTCGAGCGGGTGATACGCAGTATTTT. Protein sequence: CASRAGDTQYF.

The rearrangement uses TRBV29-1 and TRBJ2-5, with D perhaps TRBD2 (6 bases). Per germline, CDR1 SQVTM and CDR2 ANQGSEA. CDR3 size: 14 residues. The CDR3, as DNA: TGCAGGCGGGGCGGGAAGGGTATACAAGAGACCCAGTACTTC. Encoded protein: CRRGGKGIQETQYF.

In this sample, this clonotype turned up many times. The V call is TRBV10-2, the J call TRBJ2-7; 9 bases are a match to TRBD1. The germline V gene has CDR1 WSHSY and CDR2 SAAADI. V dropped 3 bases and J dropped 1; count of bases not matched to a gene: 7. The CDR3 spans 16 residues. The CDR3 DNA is TGCGCCAGCAGTGATCCCGGGACAGGGTGGTCCTACGAGCAGTACTTC. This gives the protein CASSDPGTGWSYEQYF.

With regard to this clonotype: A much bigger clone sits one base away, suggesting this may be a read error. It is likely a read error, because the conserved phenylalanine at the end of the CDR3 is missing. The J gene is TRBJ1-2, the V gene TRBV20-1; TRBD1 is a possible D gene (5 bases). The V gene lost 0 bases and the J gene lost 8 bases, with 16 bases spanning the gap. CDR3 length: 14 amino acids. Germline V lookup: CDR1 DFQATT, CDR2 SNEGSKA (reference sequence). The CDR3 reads CSARDLRTFNGYTS. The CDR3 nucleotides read TGCAGTGCTAGAGATCTTCGGACATTTAACGGCTACACCTCC.

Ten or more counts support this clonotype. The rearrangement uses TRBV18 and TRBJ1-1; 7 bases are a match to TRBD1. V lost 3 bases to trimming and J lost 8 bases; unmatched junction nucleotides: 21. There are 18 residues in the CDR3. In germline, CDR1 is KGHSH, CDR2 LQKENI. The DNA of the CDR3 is TGTGCCAGCTCACCTGAAAATGACGTTTTCGGGACAGAGATAGAAGCTTTCTTT. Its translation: CASSPENDVFGTEIEAFF.

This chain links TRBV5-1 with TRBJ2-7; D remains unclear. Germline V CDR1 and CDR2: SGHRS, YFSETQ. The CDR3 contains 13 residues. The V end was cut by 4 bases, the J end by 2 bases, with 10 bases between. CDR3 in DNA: TGCGCCAGCAGCCGTGGAGAGGCCTACGAGCAGTACTTC. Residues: CASSRGEAYEQYF.

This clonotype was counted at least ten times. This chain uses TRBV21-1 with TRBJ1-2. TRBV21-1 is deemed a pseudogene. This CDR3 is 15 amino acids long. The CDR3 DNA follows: TGTGCCAGCAGCAAAGGATCGGGGAGGGCTGATGGCTACACCTTC. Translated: CASSKGSGRADGYTF.

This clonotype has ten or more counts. CDR3 region: CSAYRGYEQYF. CDR3 DNA: TGCAGTGCGTACAGGGGGTACGAGCAGTACTTC. The rearrangement uses TRBV20-1 and TRBJ2-7, with 8 bases identical to TRBD1. CDR3 size: 11 residues. The V gene's germline CDR1 is DFQATT and CDR2 SNEGSKA (reference sequence). The V segment lost 6 bases and the J segment 4 bases; nucleotides outside the gene matches: 2.

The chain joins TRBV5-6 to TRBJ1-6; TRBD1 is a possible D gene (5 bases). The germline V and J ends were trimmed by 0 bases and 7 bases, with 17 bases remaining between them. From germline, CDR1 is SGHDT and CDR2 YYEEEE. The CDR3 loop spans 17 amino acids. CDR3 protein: CASSLGSLRAVNSPLHF. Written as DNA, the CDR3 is TGTGCCAGCAGCTTGGGGAGCCTCAGGGCAGTGAATTCACCCCTCCACTTT.

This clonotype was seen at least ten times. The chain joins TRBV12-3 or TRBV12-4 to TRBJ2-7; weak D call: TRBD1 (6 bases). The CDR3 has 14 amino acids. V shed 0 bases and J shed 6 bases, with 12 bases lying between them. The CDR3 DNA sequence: TGTGCCAGCAGTTTAGCGGGGGCGCTAGCCGAGCAGTACTTC. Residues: CASSLAGALAEQYF.

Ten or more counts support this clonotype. CDR3 nucleotide sequence: TGTGCCAGCAGCCCACTACCGACAGTCGGCGACGAGCAGTACTTC. Encoded protein: CASSPLPTVGDEQYF. The chain couples TRBV7-9 to TRBJ2-7; D is possibly TRBD1 (5 bases). The V end was cut by 5 bases, the J end by 5 bases, with 19 bases between. Germline-derived CDR1 and CDR2 are SEHNR and FQNEAQ (reference sequence). The CDR3 contains 15 residues.

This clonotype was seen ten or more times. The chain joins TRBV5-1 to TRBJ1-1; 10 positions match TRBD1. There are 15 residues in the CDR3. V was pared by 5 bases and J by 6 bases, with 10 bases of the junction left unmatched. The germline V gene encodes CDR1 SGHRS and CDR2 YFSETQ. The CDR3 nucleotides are TGCGCCAGCAGTTATAATGGACAGGGGGATTCTGAAGCTTTCTTT. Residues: CASSYNGQGDSEAFF.

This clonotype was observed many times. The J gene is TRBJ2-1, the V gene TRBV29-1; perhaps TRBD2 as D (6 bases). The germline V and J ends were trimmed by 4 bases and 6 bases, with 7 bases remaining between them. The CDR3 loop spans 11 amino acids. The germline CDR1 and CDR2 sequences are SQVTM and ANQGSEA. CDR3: CSVAGANEQFF. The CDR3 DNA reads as TGCAGCGTTGCGGGAGCCAATGAGCAGTTCTTC.

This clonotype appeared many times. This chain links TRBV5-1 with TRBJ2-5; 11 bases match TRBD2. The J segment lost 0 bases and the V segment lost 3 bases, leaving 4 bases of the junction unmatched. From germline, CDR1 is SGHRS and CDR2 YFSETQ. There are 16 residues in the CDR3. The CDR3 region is CASSWPTSGNQETQYF. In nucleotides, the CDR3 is TGCGCCAGCAGCTGGCCGACTAGCGGGAACCAAGAGACCCAGTACTTC.

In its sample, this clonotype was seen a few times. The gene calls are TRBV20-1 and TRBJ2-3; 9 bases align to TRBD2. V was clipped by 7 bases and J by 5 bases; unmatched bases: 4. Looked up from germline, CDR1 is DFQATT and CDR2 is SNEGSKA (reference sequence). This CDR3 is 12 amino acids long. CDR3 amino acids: CSGSGSQDTQYF. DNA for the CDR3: TGCAGTGGTAGCGGGAGTCAAGATACGCAGTATTTT.

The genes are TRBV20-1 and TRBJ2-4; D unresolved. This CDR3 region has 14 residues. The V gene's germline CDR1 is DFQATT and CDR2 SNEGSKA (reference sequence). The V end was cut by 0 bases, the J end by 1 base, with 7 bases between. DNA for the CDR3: TGCAGTGCTAGAGATCTGAGCGCCAAAAACATTCAGTACTTC. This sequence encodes CSARDLSAKNIQYF.

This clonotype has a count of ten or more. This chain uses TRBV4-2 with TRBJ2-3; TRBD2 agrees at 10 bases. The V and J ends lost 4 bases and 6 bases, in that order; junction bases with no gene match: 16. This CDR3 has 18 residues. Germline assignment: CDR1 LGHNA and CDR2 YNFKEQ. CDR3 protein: CASSPKSLLAGMADTQYF. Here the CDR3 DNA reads TGTGCCAGCAGCCCAAAATCTCTACTAGCGGGAATGGCGGATACGCAGTATTTT.

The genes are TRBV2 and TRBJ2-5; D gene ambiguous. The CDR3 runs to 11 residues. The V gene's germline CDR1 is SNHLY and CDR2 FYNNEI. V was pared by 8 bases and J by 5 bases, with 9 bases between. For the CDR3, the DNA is TGTGCCAGCGGGTCAGCCGAGACCCAGTACTTC. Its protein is CASGSAETQYF.

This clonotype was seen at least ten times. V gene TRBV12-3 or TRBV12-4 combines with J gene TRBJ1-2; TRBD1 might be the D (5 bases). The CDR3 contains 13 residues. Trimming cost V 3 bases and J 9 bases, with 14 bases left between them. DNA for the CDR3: TGTGCCAGCAGTTTGGGCGATTACAGGAGCTACACCTTC. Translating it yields CASSLGDYRSYTF.